These T cell receptor beta chains were read from a single sample in a study of T cell clonotyping in hematopoietic cell transplantation. Data came from immunoSEQ multiplex PCR; TCRdb stores just in-frame clones and leaves some out. Here the sample spans roughly 13,000 clones, roughly 94% being singletons. The sample here was PBMCs, taken 30 days after allogeneic stem cell transplant. The receptors were gathered from a male patient between 55 and 70 years old who had an allogeneic stem cell transplant from an unrelated donor, so the T cells may come from the graft donor. Some clones in this sample may be carry-over from other donors' samples. Each CDR3 is given with its conserved first and last residue. The D gene is left open where the match is weak. Expanded clones get a size class; other rows say once, few or many, or leave the size out.

d_call j_call clone_size v_call cdr3_aa cdr3_nt
TRBD1 TRBJ1-3 - TRBV27 CASSPTSTGTGNTIYF TGTGCCAGCAGTCCGACCTCGACAGGGACTGGAAACACCATATATTTT
TRBD2 TRBJ2-5 once TRBV7-2 CASSPTSGPTGSQYF TGTGCCAGCAGCCCGACTAGCGGACCTACGGGCTCCCAGTACTTC
- TRBJ1-2 - TRBV4-1 CASSQEWVQVYGYTF TGCGCCAGCAGCCAAGAATGGGTCCAGGTCTATGGCTACACCTTC
TRBD1 TRBJ2-7 - TRBV7-7 CASSPEDRVREQYF TGTGCTAGCAGCCCCGAGGACAGGGTTAGAGAGCAGTACTTC
- TRBJ2-5 - TRBV7-2 CASSLQGLETQYF TGTGCCAGCAGCCTACAGGGCCTTGAGACCCAGTACTTC
TRBD1 TRBJ1-2 - TRBV7-9 CASSLGGTGNYGYTF TGTGCCAGCAGCTTAGGGGGGACAGGGAACTATGGCTACACCTTC
- TRBJ1-6 - TRBV6-1 CASSEVGHPYSPLHF TGTGCCAGCAGTGAAGTTGGGCACCCCTATTCACCCCTCCACTTT
TRBD2 TRBJ2-2 - TRBV19 CASSISRGGRTGELFF TGTGCCAGTAGTATATCGCGGGGGGGCCGCACCGGGGAGCTGTTTTTT
- TRBJ2-7 - TRBV2 CASSANSYEQYF TGTGCCAGCAGTGCCAACTCCTACGAGCAGTACTTC
TRBD1 TRBJ1-1 once TRBV6-6 CASTGTGARNTEAFF TGTGCCAGCACCGGGACAGGGGCGCGGAACACTGAAGCTTTCTTT
- TRBJ2-1 - TRBV5-1 CASSLEAGSNEQFF TGCGCCAGCAGCTTGGAGGCAGGGTCAAATGAGCAGTTCTTC
- TRBJ1-6 - TRBV7-2 CASSMTFYNSPLHF TGTGCCAGCAGCATGACATTTTATAATTCACCCCTCCACTTT
- TRBJ1-1 - TRBV9 CASSVAGLANTEAFF TGTGCCAGCAGCGTAGCGGGGTTAGCGAACACTGAAGCTTTCTTT
- TRBJ1-2 once TRBV7-2 CASSLDPGRANYGYTF TGTGCCAGCAGCTTAGATCCGGGTCGAGCTAACTATGGCTACACCTTC
- TRBJ2-2 - TRBV9 CASSVLGNTGELFF TGTGCCAGCAGCGTACTAGGGAACACCGGGGAGCTGTTTTTT
TRBD1 TRBJ2-3 - TRBV10-3 CAISELRTGYAIISTDTQYF TGTGCCATCAGTGAGTTAAGGACAGGCTACGCAATAATAAGCACAGATACGCAGTATTTT
TRBD1 TRBJ1-1 - TRBV19 CASLNRGNTEAFF TGTGCCAGTTTGAACAGGGGGAACACTGAAGCTTTCTTT
TRBD1 TRBJ1-1 - TRBV6-5 CASSYHGQGMRTEAFF TGTGCCAGCAGTTACCATGGACAGGGGATGAGGACTGAAGCTTTCTTT
TRBD1 TRBJ1-2 - TRBV5-6 CASSLEGQLNYGYTF TGTGCCAGCAGCTTGGAGGGACAGCTTAACTATGGCTACACCTTC
TRBD1 TRBJ2-7 once TRBV6-6 CASSDRVNYEQYF TGTGCCAGCAGCGACAGGGTTAACTACGAGCAGTACTTC
- TRBJ2-2 - TRBV5-1 CASSSLANTGELFF TGCGCCAGCAGCTCCCTGGCGAACACCGGGGAGCTGTTTTTT
- TRBJ1-5 - TRBV6-5 CASSYPVRQPQHF TGTGCCAGCAGTTACCCGGTGAGACAGCCCCAGCATTTT
- TRBJ2-5 - TRBV19 CASRTEGETQYF TGTGCCTCCCGGACAGAAGGAGAGACCCAGTACTTC
- TRBJ2-1 - TRBV19 CASSSDVSSYNEQFF TGTGCCAGTAGCTCAGACGTGAGCTCCTACAATGAGCAGTTCTTC
- TRBJ1-1 - TRBV6-1 CASNRDSGWTEAFF TGTGCCAGCAACCGCGACAGCGGTTGGACTGAAGCTTTCTTT
- TRBJ2-2 - TRBV7-3 CASSPTVNTGELFF TGTGCCAGCAGCCCGACAGTTAACACCGGGGAGCTGTTTTTT
TRBD1 TRBJ2-7 - TRBV6-5 CASSSLGTGGSYEQYF TGTGCCAGCAGTTCCCTTGGGACAGGGGGCTCCTACGAGCAGTACTTC
TRBD2 TRBJ2-7 - TRBV6-1 CASSDPNPFSGGASYEQYF TGTGCCAGCAGTGATCCAAACCCTTTTAGCGGGGGAGCCTCCTACGAGCAGTACTTC
- TRBJ2-3 - TRBV2 CASRQSTDTQYF TGTGCCAGCAGGCAGAGCACAGATACGCAGTATTTT
- TRBJ2-1 - TRBV9 CASSVIQGEQFF TGTGCCAGCAGCGTAATCCAGGGGGAGCAGTTCTTC
- TRBJ1-5 - TRBV5-4 CASSLQGVDQPQHF TGTGCCAGCAGTTTACAGGGAGTAGATCAGCCCCAGCATTTT
- TRBJ1-1 - TRBV6-5 CASSYWEGMNTEAFF TGTGCCAGCAGTTACTGGGAGGGAATGAACACTGAAGCTTTCTTT
TRBD1 TRBJ1-2 few TRBV4-3 CASSQDGSGGYGYTF TGCGCCAGCAGCCAAGATGGGTCAGGGGGCTATGGCTACACCTTC
- TRBJ1-2 - TRBV6-1 CASSEGMGSGYTF TGTGCCAGCAGTGAAGGGATGGGCTCTGGCTACACCTTC
- TRBJ1-1 - TRBV7-6 CASSLQGNTEAFF TGTGCCAGCAGCTTACAGGGTAACACTGAAGCTTTCTTT
- TRBJ1-1 - TRBV19 CASSIRSHSSNTEAFF TGTGCCAGTAGTATAAGGTCACACAGCTCGAACACTGAAGCTTTCTTT
- TRBJ2-7 - TRBV7-9 CAGEDSTYEQYF TGTGCCGGGGAGGATTCAACCTACGAGCAGTACTTC
TRBD1 TRBJ1-2 once TRBV2 CASKSGQGFYYGYTF TGTGCCAGCAAATCGGGACAGGGATTCTACTATGGCTACACCTTC
TRBD2 TRBJ2-2 - TRBV7-2 CASSLVAISGGAGELFF TGTGCCAGCAGCTTAGTTGCGATTAGCGGGGGGGCCGGGGAGCTGTTTTTT
- TRBJ2-2 - TRBV5-1 CASSLATGRGTGELFF TGCGCCAGCAGCTTGGCCACAGGCCGGGGCACCGGGGAGCTGTTTTTT
- TRBJ1-5 - TRBV5-6 CASSLVGQLSNQPQHF TGTGCCAGCAGCTTGGTTGGGCAGCTTAGCAATCAGCCCCAGCATTTT
- TRBJ1-1 - TRBV6-5 CASRRGNGLNTEAFF TGTGCCAGCAGACGCGGGAACGGCTTGAACACTGAAGCTTTCTTT
- TRBJ2-5 - TRBV29-1 CSVDPGQGGQETQYF TGCAGCGTTGATCCCGGCCAGGGGGGACAAGAGACCCAGTACTTC
- TRBJ2-7 - TRBV29-1 CSVEGTEYYEQYF TGCAGCGTTGAGGGGACCGAATACTACGAGCAGTACTTC
- TRBJ2-3 - TRBV14 CASSLLPGFSTDTQYF TGTGCCAGCAGCTTACTACCGGGATTTAGCACAGATACGCAGTATTTT
TRBD2 TRBJ2-7 - TRBV19 CASSSGTSGGPYEQYF TGTGCCAGTAGTTCAGGGACTAGCGGGGGTCCCTACGAGCAGTACTTC
- TRBJ1-1 - TRBV14 CASSLGRYGEAFF TGTGCCAGCAGCCTTGGACGATATGGTGAAGCTTTCTTT
- TRBJ1-1 once TRBV29-1 CSGSVSGQNTEAFF TGCAGCGGTTCGGTATCAGGACAGAACACTGAAGCTTTCTTT